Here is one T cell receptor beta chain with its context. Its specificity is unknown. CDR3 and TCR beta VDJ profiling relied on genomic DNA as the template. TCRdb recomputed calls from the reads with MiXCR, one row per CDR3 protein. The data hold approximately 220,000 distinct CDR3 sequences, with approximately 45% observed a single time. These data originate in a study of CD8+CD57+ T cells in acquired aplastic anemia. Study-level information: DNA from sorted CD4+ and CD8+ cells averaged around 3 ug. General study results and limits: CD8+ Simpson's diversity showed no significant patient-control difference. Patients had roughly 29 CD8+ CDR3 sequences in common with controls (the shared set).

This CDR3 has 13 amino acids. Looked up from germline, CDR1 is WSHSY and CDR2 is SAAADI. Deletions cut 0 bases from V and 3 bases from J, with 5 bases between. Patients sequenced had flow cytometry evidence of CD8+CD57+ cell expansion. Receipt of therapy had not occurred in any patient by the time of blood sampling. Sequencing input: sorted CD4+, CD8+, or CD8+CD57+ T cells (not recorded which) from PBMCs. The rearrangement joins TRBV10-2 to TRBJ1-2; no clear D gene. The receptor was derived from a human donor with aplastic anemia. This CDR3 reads CASSESEHYGYTF. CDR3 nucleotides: TGCGCCAGCAGTGAGTCGGAACACTATGGCTACACCTTC.